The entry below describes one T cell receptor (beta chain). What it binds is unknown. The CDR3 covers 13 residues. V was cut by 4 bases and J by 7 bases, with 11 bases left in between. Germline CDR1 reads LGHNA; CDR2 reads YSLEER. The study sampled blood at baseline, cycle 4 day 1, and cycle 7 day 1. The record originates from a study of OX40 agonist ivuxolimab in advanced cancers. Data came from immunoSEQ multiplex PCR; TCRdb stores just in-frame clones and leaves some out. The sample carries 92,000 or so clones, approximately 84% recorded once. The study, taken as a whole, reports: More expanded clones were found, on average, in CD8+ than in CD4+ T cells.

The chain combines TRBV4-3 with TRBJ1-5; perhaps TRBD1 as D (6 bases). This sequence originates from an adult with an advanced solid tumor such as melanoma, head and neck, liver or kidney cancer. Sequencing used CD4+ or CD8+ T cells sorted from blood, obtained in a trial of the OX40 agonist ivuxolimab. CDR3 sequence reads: CASSPSRGQPQHF. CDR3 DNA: TGCGCCAGCAGCCCAAGCAGGGGCCAGCCCCAGCATTTT.